One sample yielded the 11 T cell receptor beta chains listed below, sequenced in a study of T cell responses to AZD1222 COVID-19 vaccine. Libraries were prepared by immunoSEQ multiplex PCR; TCRdb keeps only in-frame clonotypes and omits some of them. The table records 90,000 to 120,000 clones, about 90% of them present only once. The sequences come from peripheral blood, collected on day 0 of AZD1222 vaccination. Receptors were obtained from an adult in good health.

The chain combines TRBV5-4 with TRBJ1-4, with 7 bases identical to TRBD1. The CDR3 is made up of 14 amino acids. J was trimmed by 5 bases and V by 7 bases; bases with no gene match: 8. Per the germline V gene, CDR1 is SGHNT and CDR2 is YYREEE (reference sequence). The CDR3 region is CASAQRGRNEKLFF. The CDR3 DNA follows: TGTGCCAGCGCCCAAAGGGGGCGGAATGAAAAACTGTTTTTT.

This clone was found once. The rearrangement links TRBV6-5 to TRBJ1-1; D might be TRBD1 (5 bases). This CDR3 has 14 residues. The germline V gene encodes CDR1 MNHEY and CDR2 SVGAGI. Trimming stripped 6 bases from V and 0 bases from J, with 11 bases between. CDR3 in amino acids: CASRSQGLNTEAFF. CDR3 nucleotides: TGTGCCAGCAGATCCCAGGGCTTGAACACTGAAGCTTTCTTT.

This clone turned up a few times. V is TRBV27 and J is TRBJ1-6; no firm D call. Trimming took off 7 bases at V and 9 bases at J, with 10 bases between the two ends. The CDR3 length is 12 residues. CDR1 MNHEY and CDR2 SMNVEV come from the germline V gene (reference sequence). CDR3 region: CASKFEGSPLHF. The CDR3 region has the DNA TGTGCCAGCAAATTTGAGGGTTCACCCCTCCACTTT.

V gene TRBV30 combines with J gene TRBJ1-2, with a tentative D call TRBD1 (5 bases). CDR1 is GTSNPN and CDR2 is SVGIG in the germline V gene (reference sequence). The CDR3 runs to 13 residues. The V gene lost 0 bases and the J gene lost 8 bases, with 13 bases spanning the gap. As DNA, the CDR3 is TGTGCCTGGAGTGTCGCCGGGACTGGCGGCTACACCTTC. Its translation is CAWSVAGTGGYTF.

This clone appeared once. The genes are TRBV19 and TRBJ2-3; D perhaps matches TRBD2 (5 bases). With 1 base removed from V and 0 bases from J, the gap between germline ends came to 11 bases. The CDR3 is 16 residues long. CDR1 and CDR2 from the germline V gene are LNHDA and SQIVND (reference sequence). For the CDR3, the DNA is TGTGCCAGTAGTATAGGGGCTAGCAGAAGCACAGATACGCAGTATTTT. It codes for CASSIGASRSTDTQYF.

V and J are TRBV11-3 and TRBJ2-1; D ambiguous. Germline values: CDR1 SGHNT, CDR2 YENEEA. The CDR3 is 12 residues long. Trimming removed 1 base from V and 8 bases from J, with 6 bases in between. CDR3 sequence (DNA): TGTGCCAGCAGCTTAGGGACGGATGAGCAGTTCTTC. It encodes CASSLGTDEQFF. Looking up the rest from reference TRBV11-3 and TRBJ2-1 gives the full variable domain: EAGVVQSPRYKIIEKKQPVAFWCNPISGHNTLYWYLQNLGQGPELLIRYENEEAVDDSQLPKDRFSAERLKGVDSTLKIQPAELGDSAVYLCASSLGTDEQFFGPGTRLTVL.

The chain has TRBV29-1 and TRBJ1-1; D is undetermined. The CDR3 covers 13 residues. Trimming removed 7 bases from V and 0 bases from J, with 12 bases in between. Germline assignment: CDR1 SQVTM and CDR2 ANQGSEA. CDR3 sequence reads: CSAQDTLNTEAFF. CDR3 DNA sequence: TGCAGCGCCCAAGACACCCTGAACACTGAAGCTTTCTTT.

The chain combines TRBV19 with TRBJ2-3; the match to TRBD1 covers 7 bases. J was trimmed by 2 bases and V by 5 bases; bases with no gene match: 7. CDR3 length: 15 residues. Germline V gene data show CDR1 as LNHDA and CDR2 as SQIVND (reference sequence). Here the CDR3 DNA reads TGTGCCAGTAGTCCGCAGACAGGGCACACAGATACGCAGTATTTT. Translation gives CASSPQTGHTDTQYF.

The chain is built from TRBV15 and TRBJ2-1; D ambiguous. V lost 0 bases, J lost 11 bases, and 8 bases lay in between. From germline, CDR1 is LNHNV and CDR2 YYDKDF (reference sequence). This CDR3 has 12 residues. The CDR3 loop reads CATSREGRKQFF. CDR3 nucleotide sequence: TGTGCCACCAGCAGAGAAGGGCGCAAGCAGTTCTTC.

The chain combines TRBV7-3 with TRBJ2-2; no firm D call. This CDR3 region has 13 residues. V was shortened by 5 bases and J by 2 bases, with 6 bases between the two germline ends. Germline V gene lookup returns CDR1 SGHTA and CDR2 FQGTGA. The CDR3 bases are TGTGCCAGCAGCATTCACAACACCGGGGAGCTGTTTTTT. Translation: CASSIHNTGELFF.

The chain employs TRBV9 and TRBJ2-5; TRBD2 aligns across 10 bases. CDR1 is SGDLS, CDR2 YYNGEE, per germline. The CDR3 length is 17 residues. With V trimmed by 0 bases and J by 1 base, 6 bases remained unmatched. The CDR3 loop reads CASSVDLLAGLQETQYF. The DNA for the CDR3 is TGTGCCAGCAGCGTAGATCTACTAGCGGGACTCCAAGAGACCCAGTACTTC.